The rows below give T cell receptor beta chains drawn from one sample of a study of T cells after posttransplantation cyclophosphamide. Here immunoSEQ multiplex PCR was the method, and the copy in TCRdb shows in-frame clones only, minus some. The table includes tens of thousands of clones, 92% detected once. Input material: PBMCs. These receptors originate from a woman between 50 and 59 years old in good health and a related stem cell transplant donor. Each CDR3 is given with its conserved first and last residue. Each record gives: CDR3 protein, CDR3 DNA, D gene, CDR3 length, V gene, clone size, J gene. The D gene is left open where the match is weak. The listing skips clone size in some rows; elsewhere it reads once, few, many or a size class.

CATQRYRSSGNTIYF	TGCGCCACCCAACGATACCGGAGCTCTGGAAACACCATATATTTT	-	15	TRBV23-1	-	TRBJ1-3
CASTPLDYLNEQFF	TGTGCCAGCACCCCCTTGGACTATTTGAACGAGCAGTTCTTC	-	14	TRBV6-1	-	TRBJ2-1
CASSGGTSGVPDTQYF	TGTGCCAGCAGCGGCGGGACTAGCGGGGTTCCAGATACGCAGTATTTT	TRBD2	16	TRBV5-6	-	TRBJ2-3
CASSLDQGSGTF	TGCGCCAGCAGCTTGGATCAGGGCAGCGGGACCTTC	-	12	TRBV5-1	once	TRBJ1-2
CASTQRNLGQGAGGANVLTF	TGTGCCAGCACCCAACGCAACCTCGGACAGGGGGCGGGGGGGGCCAACGTCCTGACTTTC	TRBD1	20	TRBV27	once	TRBJ2-6
CASSTRGGNTEAFF	TGTGCCAGTAGTACCCGGGGAGGGAACACTGAAGCTTTCTTT	-	14	TRBV19	-	TRBJ1-1
CSATTTYGYTF	TGCAGTGCTACCACTACATATGGCTACACCTTC	-	11	TRBV20-1	-	TRBJ1-2
CSVEGGIFEAFF	TGCAGCGTTGAGGGCGGGATCTTCGAAGCTTTCTTT	-	12	TRBV29-1	-	TRBJ1-1
CASARGTGRPSGNTIYF	TGTGCCAGCGCCCGGGGGACAGGGAGGCCCTCTGGAAACACCATATATTTT	TRBD1	17	TRBV14	-	TRBJ1-3
CASSPPGQNYEQYF	TGTGCCAGCAGCCCACCGGGACAGAACTACGAGCAGTACTTC	TRBD1	14	TRBV5-6	-	TRBJ2-7
CASSRTSGSGGETQYF	TGTGCCAGCAGCAGGACTAGCGGGAGTGGGGGAGAGACCCAGTACTTC	TRBD2	16	TRBV7-9	-	TRBJ2-5
CASRSRASEGYTF	TGTGCCAGCAGGTCCAGGGCTTCGGAGGGCTACACCTTC	-	13	TRBV7-3	-	TRBJ1-2
CASSDSRGQGRRGYTF	TGTGCCAGCAGTGACTCTAGAGGACAGGGTCGAAGGGGCTACACCTTC	TRBD1	16	TRBV6-4	-	TRBJ1-2
CASRPDSTSNQPQHF	TGTGCCAGTAGGCCGGACAGTACATCAAATCAGCCCCAGCATTTT	-	15	TRBV19	-	TRBJ1-5
CASSSLLDTNEKLFF	TGTGCCAGCAGCAGCCTGTTGGACACGAATGAAAAACTGTTTTTT	-	15	TRBV7-6	-	TRBJ1-4
CASSLNGQGTSGEQYF	TGTGCCAGCAGCTTGAACGGACAGGGTACTTCTGGTGAGCAGTACTTC	TRBD1	16	TRBV5-6	-	TRBJ2-7
CASREMTGPFNEKLFF	TGTGCCAGCAGGGAGATGACAGGGCCATTTAATGAAAAACTGTTTTTT	TRBD1	16	TRBV2	-	TRBJ1-4
CASSQGTINTGELFF	TGTGCCAGCAGCCAAGGGACTATCAACACCGGGGAGCTGTTTTTT	TRBD2	15	TRBV2	-	TRBJ2-2
CASVRDYSFNEQFF	TGCGCCAGCGTCCGGGACTATTCTTTCAATGAGCAGTTCTTC	TRBD2	14	TRBV5-1	-	TRBJ2-1
CASSQGWEYGYTF	TGTGCCAGCAGCCAGGGATGGGAGTATGGCTACACCTTC	-	13	TRBV14	once	TRBJ1-2
CASSIYEGELFF	TGTGCCAGTAGTATATATGAGGGGGAGCTGTTTTTT	-	12	TRBV19	-	TRBJ2-2
CASSQMTGGDTQYF	TGCGCCAGCAGCCAGATGACAGGGGGAGATACGCAGTATTTT	TRBD1	14	TRBV4-1	few	TRBJ2-3
CASSDEGSYEGNTIYF	TGTGCCAGCAGTGATGAGGGCAGCTACGAGGGAAACACCATATATTTT	-	16	TRBV2	-	TRBJ1-3
CASSPGQGARKSYGYTF	TGTGCCAGCAGCCCTGGACAGGGGGCGCGGAAAAGCTATGGCTACACCTTC	TRBD1	17	TRBV5-6	once	TRBJ1-2
CASSPPRGGANVLTF	TGTGCCAGCAGTCCCCCCAGGGGCGGGGCCAACGTCCTGACTTTC	-	15	TRBV28	-	TRBJ2-6
CASVLAGGLDEQFF	TGTGCCAGCGTCCTAGCGGGGGGGCTAGATGAGCAGTTCTTC	TRBD2	14	TRBV5-6	-	TRBJ2-1
CASSPTGDREQFF	TGTGCCAGCAGCCCAACGGGGGACAGAGAGCAGTTCTTC	-	13	TRBV5-6	-	TRBJ2-1
CASSGGTFYSPLHF	TGTGCCAGCAGTGGAGGGACTTTTTATTCACCCCTCCACTTT	-	14	TRBV6-5	-	TRBJ1-6